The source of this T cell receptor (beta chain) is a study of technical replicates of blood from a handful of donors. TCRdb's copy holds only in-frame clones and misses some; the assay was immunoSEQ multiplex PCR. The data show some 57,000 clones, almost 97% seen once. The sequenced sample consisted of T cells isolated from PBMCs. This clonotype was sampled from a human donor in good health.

This chain's CDR3 is CASPLVGTGGAGRYGYTF. The CDR3 DNA reads as TGTGCCAGCCCCCTCGTCGGGACAGGGGGCGCGGGAAGATATGGCTACACCTTC. This sequence joins TRBV2 and TRBJ1-2, with 12 bases matching TRBD1. Per the germline V gene, CDR1 is SNHLY and CDR2 is FYNNEI. Unmatched junction bases numbered 18, after V lost 8 bases and J lost 5 bases. The CDR3 runs 18 residues.